The source of this T cell receptor beta chain is a study of T-cell reconstitution after alpha-beta-depleted transplantation in children. Trimming shortened V by 4 bases and J by 2 bases, and 9 bases separated the two germline ends. The CDR3 length is 12 residues. Germline V gives CDR1 SQVTM, CDR2 ANQGSEA. On this clonotype: Its antigen is still unknown.

Construction of the TCRbeta library involved unique molecular identifiers. TCRdb reanalysed the PCR reads using MiXCR and keeps one entry per CDR3 protein. The sample has some 600,000 distinct CDR3 sequences, 10% to 15% seen once; the top ten hold about 2%. Whole-study findings and limits: Where some patients showed high TCRbeta diversity at day 60, it came from recipient T cells and thymic progenitors that had survived. Diversity and T-cell counts at one year after transplant derived mostly from new T cells.

V gene TRBV29-1 combines with J gene TRBJ2-7, with unresolved D. This specimen consisted of PBMCs, mostly from graft donor cells, obtained 360 days after TCRalphabeta/CD19-depleted stem cell transplant. The source of this sequence is a male patient aged 10-17 years who had a stem cell transplant for acute myeloid leukemia, so the T cells may come from the graft donor. CDR3 bases: TGCAGCGTTGCTGCAGGAGCCTACGAGCAGTACTTC. Translated, it gives CSVAAGAYEQYF.